This T cell receptor (beta chain) was identified in a study of regulatory T cells in long-lasting Graves disease. Time point noted: newly diagnosed GD, antithyroid drugs for less than 3 months. From PBMCs, RNA was extracted and then used to make the TCR library. The guidelines of the American Thyroid Association were the basis for diagnosing Graves' disease. Study results and caveats: Shared public clonotypes totalled 2,500 to 3,500 in persistent patients, compared with about 960 in new patients.

This clonotype was seen at least ten times. Its matching antigen is unknown. Both iRepertoire HTBI primers and Arm-PCR of CDR3 regions were used to build the TCR beta libraries. TCRdb called the multiplex PCR reads again in MiXCR, with one record for every CDR3 protein. Of hundreds of thousands of distinct CDR3 sequences listed, 16% are singletons. Separately, the same data were catalogued under a study of T cells in Graves' hyperthyroidism and ophthalmopathy.

This sample comprised peripheral blood mononuclear cells (PBMCs), obtained at new diagnosis, from a patient treated with antithyroid drugs. This receptor was identified in a woman in her twenties or thirties with Graves disease.

CDR3 protein: CAISESSGNNQPQHF. For the CDR3, the DNA is TGTGCCATCAGTGAGTCGTCGGGGAACAATCAGCCCCAGCATTTT. This rearrangement joins TRBV10-3 to TRBJ1-5; D remains unclear. V was cut by 0 bases and J by 3 bases, with 9 bases left in between. This CDR3 has 15 amino acids. From germline, CDR1 is ENHRY and CDR2 SYGVKD.